This TCR beta chain was recovered during a study of radiation and T cells in renal cell carcinoma. Sample treatment: treatment-naive control, cytoreductive nephrectomy. The tumor was a clear cell renal cell carcinoma. From germline, CDR1 is SGHTS and CDR2 YDEGEE. The CDR3 is 12 amino acids. Between the trimmed V and J ends, which lost 2 bases and 6 bases, there was a span of 5 bases. Profiled with immunoSEQ multiplex PCR; TCRdb holds only in-frame clones, not every one. Among about 25,000 clones listed, 58% were seen once. Study outcomes and limitations: Top 100 clonotypes averaged about 54% in irradiated versus approximately 45% in nephrectomy-only tumors.

A remark on this clone: Its target is not known.

The source was tumor tissue, collected from a patient whose treatment was nephrectomy without radiotherapy. The source of this sequence is a man aged 40-49 years with renal cell carcinoma. The chain employs TRBV5-8 and TRBJ2-2; the D is unclear. CDR3 nucleotide sequence: TGTGCCAGCAGCTTAGGGTCCGGGGAGCTGTTTTTT. It yields the protein CASSLGSGELFF. Using reference TRBV5-8 and TRBJ2-2 for the parts outside the CDR3, the full variable domain is EAGVTQSPTHLIKTRGQQATLRCSPISGHTSVYWYQQALGLGLQFLLWYDEGEERNRGNFPPRFSGRQFPNYSSELNVNALELEDSALYLCASSLGSGELFFGEGSRLTVL.